These 8 T cell receptor beta chains were all obtained from the same sample, sequenced in a study of Tregs in tolerant kidney transplant recipients (dated by TCRdb to about 2019). The receptor library was made with the immunoSEQ multiplex PCR assay. TCRdb took this table from immuneACCESS and kept in-frame rearrangements with V and J called. Such tables lack part of the clones; where checked against another copy, unresolved V genes explain under half of the gap, and the rest is unexplained. Recorded for this sample are 90,000 or so clones; about 92% of them occurred a single time. About 4.9% of the sample belongs to the ten largest clones. Specimen: CD8+ T cells from blood. The receptor source for this set is a human donor in good health.

This clone was seen more than once but under ten times. The chain employs TRBV5-3 and TRBJ1-1; TRBD1 agrees at 9 bases. TRBV5-3 counts as an open reading frame of uncertain function. J lost 5 bases, V lost 3 bases, and 11 bases had no gene match. This CDR3 region has 16 residues. DNA for the CDR3: TGTGCCAGAAGCTCCCGGACAGGGGATCAGGGAACTGAAGCTTTCTTT. It encodes CARSSRTGDQGTEAFF.

The rearrangement uses TRBV5-1 and TRBJ2-7, with D possibly TRBD2 on 6 matching bases. Germline loops: CDR1 SGHRS, CDR2 YFSETQ. V lost 1 base to trimming and J lost 3 bases, with 17 bases between them. The CDR3 has 16 residues. The CDR3 coding sequence is TGCGCCAGCAGCTTGCGGGGGAGCAGCGGCTTCTACGAGCAGTACTTC. Protein sequence: CASSLRGSSGFYEQYF.

The J gene is TRBJ1-2, the V gene TRBV6-5; perhaps TRBD1 as D (6 bases). CDR3 length: 13 residues. V lost 7 bases to trimming and J lost 4 bases, with 13 bases between them. Germline lookup yields CDR1 MNHEY and CDR2 SVGAGI. CDR3 residues: CASKGQEGYGYTF. The CDR3 bases are TGTGCCAGCAAGGGACAAGAAGGCTATGGCTACACCTTC.

This sequence joins TRBV15 and TRBJ2-3; TRBD1 or TRBD2 may be the D gene (6 bases each). The CDR3 totals 16 residues. V was clipped by 4 bases and J by 2 bases, with 16 bases between them. CDR1 is LNHNV and CDR2 is YYDKDF in the germline V gene (reference sequence). CDR3 loop: CATSTGGYPITDTQYF. The CDR3 DNA follows: TGTGCCACCAGCACCGGGGGCTACCCGATCACAGATACGCAGTATTTT.

The genes are TRBV5-6 and TRBJ2-5, with D perhaps matching TRBD1 or TRBD2 (5 bases each). The CDR3 is 17 residues long. Trimming left V 4 bases short and J 4 bases short, with 23 bases between. CDR1 SGHDT and CDR2 YYEEEE come from the germline V gene. The CDR3 protein is CASSLIPDFRAGETQYF. Here the CDR3 DNA reads TGTGCCAGCAGCCTTATTCCTGACTTCAGGGCGGGAGAGACCCAGTACTTC. Full variable domain (rest looked up from reference TRBV5-6 and TRBJ2-5): DAGVTQSPTHLIKTRGQQVTLRCSPKSGHDTVSWYQQALGQGPQFIFQYYEEEERQRGNFPDRFSGHQFPNYSSELNVNALLLGDSALYLCASSLIPDFRAGETQYFGPGTRLLVL.

The chain has TRBV30 and TRBJ1-2, with D possibly TRBD1 on 6 matching bases. The length of the CDR3 is 12 residues. Trimming removed 1 base at V and 8 bases at J, with 11 bases between. Germline V lookup: CDR1 GTSNPN, CDR2 SVGIG (reference sequence). This CDR3 is CAWSGGPGGYTF. In DNA, the CDR3 is TGTGCCTGGAGTGGGGGGCCCGGCGGCTACACCTTC.

The rearrangement uses TRBV21-1 and TRBJ2-1. TRBV21-1 is noted as a pseudogene. The length of the CDR3 is 16 residues. The DNA of the CDR3 is TGTGCCAGCAGCAAAGCTGGTGGCAGTTTAAGGAATGAGCAGTTCTTC. This encodes CASSKAGGSLRNEQFF.

This clone was observed a single time. This chain connects TRBV16 to TRBJ2-7; D might be TRBD2 (5 bases). This CDR3 spans 14 amino acids. Per germline, CDR1 KGHSY and CDR2 FQNENV. Trimming took off 4 bases at V and 1 base at J, with 11 bases between the two ends. CDR3 bases: TGTGCCAGCAGCCCCCGCGGAGGTTCCTACGAGCAGTACTTC. Its protein product is CASSPRGGSYEQYF.